This entry lists 28 T cell receptor beta chains sequenced from one sample in a study of cytomegalovirus exposure and HLA in healthy donors. The study ran its PCR with 60 Vbeta and 13 Jbeta primers. The protocol was immunoSEQ multiplex PCR, while the TCRdb copy is restricted to in-frame clones and leaves out a portion. This sample has around 93,000 clones; nearly 80% occur once, and the top ten carry about 3.5%. The material sequenced was PBMCs. All receptors come from a woman aged 40-49 years in good health and CMV-seronegative.

The genes are TRBV6-1 and TRBJ1-5; D remains ambiguous. Trimming took 6 bases from V and 3 from J, leaving 15 bases between them. This CDR3 contains 15 residues. CDR1 and CDR2 from the germline V gene are MNHNS and SASEGT. CDR3 protein: CASSPLVSYNQPQHF. CDR3 nucleotides: TGTGCCAGCAGCCCCCTCGTCAGTTACAATCAGCCCCAGCATTTT.

This chain uses TRBV5-1 with TRBJ2-1; 14 bases are shared with TRBD2. Trimming cost V 1 base and J 5 bases; bases outside gene matches: 5. Per germline, CDR1 SGHRS and CDR2 YFSETQ. The CDR3 contains 17 residues. The CDR3 DNA is TGCGCCAGCAGCTTGTCGAGACTAGCGGGAGGGAACAATGAGCAGTTCTTC. Encoded protein: CASSLSRLAGGNNEQFF.

The chain couples TRBV10-3 to TRBJ1-2; TRBD1 is a possible D gene (6 bases). The V and J ends lost 3 bases and 4 bases respectively, with 21 bases between them. The CDR3 sequence is 17 residues long. Germline V CDR1 and CDR2: ENHRY, SYGVKD. The CDR3 region has the DNA TGTGCCATCAGTGAAGGTACAGGGAGTCAGGGAGCCTATGGCTACACCTTC. The encoded protein is CAISEGTGSQGAYGYTF.

V gene TRBV6-1 combines with J gene TRBJ2-7, with D possibly TRBD1 on 5 matching bases. Trimming removed 4 bases at V and 3 bases at J, with 19 bases between. Germline lookup yields CDR1 MNHNS and CDR2 SASEGT. The CDR3 has 16 amino acids. In nucleotides, the CDR3 is TGTGCCAGCAGTGTCCAGGTGGACAACCCTTTCTACGAGCAGTACTTC. Translating gives CASSVQVDNPFYEQYF.

The chain combines TRBV5-6 with TRBJ2-2, with D perhaps matching TRBD2 (5 bases). This CDR3 comprises 14 residues. Germline lookup yields CDR1 SGHDT and CDR2 YYEEEE. The germline V and J ends were trimmed by 5 bases and 6 bases, with 14 bases remaining between them. As DNA, the CDR3 is TGTGCCAGCAGTTTCATTTGGGAGCCCGGGGAGCTGTTTTTT. Protein product: CASSFIWEPGELFF.

This clone was observed a single time. The chain couples TRBV10-3 to TRBJ2-3; D is unclear. Trimming took off 4 bases at V and 0 bases at J, with 11 bases between the two ends. This CDR3 comprises 15 residues. Germline-derived CDR1 and CDR2 are ENHRY and SYGVKD. The CDR3 protein is CAISVGGSSTDTQYF. CDR3 sequence (DNA): TGTGCCATCAGTGTTGGCGGTTCTAGCACAGATACGCAGTATTTT.

The V gene is TRBV7-2, the J gene TRBJ2-2; 9 bases map to TRBD2. Germline CDR1 reads SGHTA; CDR2 reads FQGNSA. The CDR3 covers 16 residues. The V gene end was trimmed by 5 bases and the J gene end by 6 bases; junction bases not matched to a gene: 10. CDR3 sequence reads: CASSQWTSASSGELFF. CDR3 coding DNA: TGTGCCAGCAGCCAATGGACTAGCGCTAGCTCCGGGGAGCTGTTTTTT.

V usage is TRBV5-5 and J usage is TRBJ1-2; D call uncertain. V was cut by 1 base and J by 1 base, with 5 bases left in between. The CDR3 totals 13 residues. Per germline, CDR1 SGHKS and CDR2 YYEKEE (reference sequence). In DNA form, the CDR3 reads TGTGCCAGCAGCTTGAACTTTAACTATGGCTACACCTTC. This translates into CASSLNFNYGYTF. Together with reference TRBV5-5 and TRBJ1-2, the CDR3 gives the full variable domain: DAGVTQSPTHLIKTRGQQVTLRCSPISGHKSVSWYQQVLGQGPQFIFQYYEKEERGRGNFPDRFSARQFPNYSSELNVNALLLGDSALYLCASSLNFNYGYTFGSGTRLTVV.

V gene TRBV30 combines with J gene TRBJ2-7; TRBD2 is a possible D gene (6 bases). CDR1 GTSNPN and CDR2 SVGIG come from the germline V gene (reference sequence). Trimming pared 1 base from V and 0 bases from J, leaving 10 bases between. The CDR3 contains 14 residues. CDR3 residues: CAWSDRGLSYEQYF. The CDR3 coding sequence is TGTGCCTGGAGTGACCGGGGACTCTCCTACGAGCAGTACTTC. The whole variable domain, remainder taken from reference TRBV30 and TRBJ2-7, is SQTIHQWPATLVQPVGSPLSLECTVEGTSNPNLYWYRQAAGRGLQLLFYSVGIGQISSEVPQNLSASRPQDRQFILSSKKLLLSDSGFYLCAWSDRGLSYEQYFGPGTRLTVT.

The chain uses TRBV6-6 and TRBJ1-2; D is undetermined. The V end lost 0 bases, the J end lost 6 bases, and 8 bases lay between the germline ends. CDR3 length: 13 residues. CDR1 is MNHNY and CDR2 is SVGAGI in the germline V gene (reference sequence). In DNA form, the CDR3 reads TGTGCCAGCAGTTACTCGAGATACGATGGCTACACCTTC. It codes for CASSYSRYDGYTF.

The chain has TRBV19 and TRBJ2-5; TRBD1 agrees at 7 bases. The CDR3 has 16 amino acids. Germline CDR1 LNHDA, CDR2 SQIVND (reference sequence). The ends lost 4 bases at V and 5 bases at J; junction bases unmatched: 13. The CDR3 DNA follows: TGTGCCAGTAGTAGGAGACAGGGAATTTTCGGGGAGACCCAGTACTTC. It is translated as CASSRRQGIFGETQYF.

This clone was detected only a few times. The chain couples TRBV28 to TRBJ1-4; D is uncertain. CDR1 and CDR2 (germline): MDHEN, SYDVKM. Trimming left V 5 bases short and J 8 bases short, with 15 bases between. The CDR3 runs 14 residues. CDR3 in amino acids: CASSVHSTGEKLFF. In nucleotides, the CDR3 is TGTGCCAGCAGTGTACACTCGACGGGAGAAAAACTGTTTTTT.

This clone was detected a few times. The J gene is TRBJ1-1, the V gene TRBV9; D not resolved. V was pared by 0 bases and J by 8 bases, with 14 bases between. Per the germline V gene, CDR1 is SGDLS and CDR2 is YYNGEE. The CDR3 is 14 residues long. The CDR3 region has the DNA TGTGCCAGCAGCGTAGTTATTACATTATCCGAAGCTTTCTTT. Its protein product is CASSVVITLSEAFF.

In regard to this clone: The germline gene is not matched at one end of the junction; a read error may be the cause. This chain joins TRBV7-7 and TRBJ2-7, with D possibly TRBD2 on 5 matching bases. Germline V gene lookup returns CDR1 SSHAT and CDR2 FNYEAQ (reference sequence). The CDR3 is 13 amino acids. The CDR3: CASSLASGEEQYF. The CDR3 DNA reads as TGTGCTAGCAGCTTAGCGTCGGGTGAGGAGCAGTACTTC.

The rearrangement uses TRBV5-1 and TRBJ2-1; the D is unclear. This CDR3 spans 14 amino acids. Germline V lookup: CDR1 SGHRS, CDR2 YFSETQ. Trimming pared 0 bases from V and 5 bases from J, leaving 9 bases between. CDR3 nucleotide sequence: TGCGCCAGCAGCTTGGGATACTTACACAATGAGCAGTTCTTC. It encodes CASSLGYLHNEQFF.

The chain links TRBV28 to TRBJ2-7; 7 bases agree with TRBD2. Germline V gives CDR1 MDHEN, CDR2 SYDVKM. The ends lost 6 bases at V and 2 bases at J; junction bases unmatched: 10. This CDR3 spans 15 amino acids. The CDR3 loop is CASRPGLVGTYEQYF. In DNA form, the CDR3 reads TGTGCCAGCAGACCCGGACTAGTTGGGACCTACGAGCAGTACTTC.

The genes are TRBV2 and TRBJ2-5, with 10 bases that match TRBD1. Germline lookup yields CDR1 SNHLY and CDR2 FYNNEI. Germline trimming cut 4 bases from V and 4 bases from J; bases unmatched to any gene: 0. This CDR3 comprises 13 residues. CDR3 region: CASSGTGGETQYF. CDR3 DNA: TGTGCCAGCAGTGGGACAGGGGGAGAGACCCAGTACTTC.

CDR3 protein: CATATSGQETQYF. CDR3 DNA: TGTGCCACCGCAACTAGCGGACAAGAGACCCAGTACTTC. The gene calls are TRBV15 and TRBJ2-5, with 8 bases fitting TRBD2. V shed 8 bases and J 2 bases; nucleotides not matched to a gene: 4. This CDR3 contains 13 residues. CDR1 LNHNV and CDR2 YYDKDF come from the germline V gene (reference sequence).

The rearrangement links TRBV13 to TRBJ2-3; TRBD1 agrees at 9 bases. The V gene end was trimmed by 5 bases and the J gene end by 4 bases; junction bases not matched to a gene: 10. The CDR3 spans 16 residues. The germline V gene has CDR1 PRHDT and CDR2 FYEKMQ (reference sequence). Written as DNA, the CDR3 is TGTGCCAGCAGCCCGGCCGGGACAGGGATGGCAGATACGCAGTATTTT. Protein sequence: CASSPAGTGMADTQYF.

The V and J genes are TRBV2 and TRBJ1-5, with 10 bases that match TRBD1. This CDR3 contains 17 residues. Germline loops: CDR1 SNHLY, CDR2 FYNNEI. The trim removed 9 bases at V and 0 bases at J, leaving 11 bases unmatched. The CDR3 nucleotides are TGTGCCAGATTCCCGGGACAGGGGTTTGGTAGCAATCAGCCCCAGCATTTT. Residues: CARFPGQGFGSNQPQHF.

The CDR3 here is CASSQKGQGKAFF. As DNA, the CDR3 is TGTGCCAGCAGCCAAAAAGGACAGGGGAAAGCTTTCTTT. J is TRBJ1-1 and V is TRBV4-2, with 9 bases aligning to TRBD1. The germline CDR1 and CDR2 sequences are LGHNA and YNFKEQ. With V trimmed by 2 bases and J by 9 bases, 4 bases remained unmatched. The CDR3 spans 13 residues.

The V call is TRBV11-2, the J call TRBJ1-3; D perhaps matches TRBD1 (5 bases). This CDR3 has 15 residues. Trimming left V 3 bases short and J 0 bases short, with 9 bases between. Germline loops: CDR1 SGHAT, CDR2 FQNNGV. DNA for the CDR3: TGTGCCAGCAGCTTTGACAGCAGCTCTGGAAACACCATATATTTT. The encoded protein is CASSFDSSSGNTIYF.

V is TRBV6-1 and J is TRBJ1-5, with 11 bases matching TRBD1. Per germline, CDR1 MNHNS and CDR2 SASEGT. J was trimmed by 9 bases and V by 6 bases; bases with no gene match: 10. The CDR3 is made up of 15 amino acids. CDR3: CASRRDRGVYSPQHF. The CDR3 region has the DNA TGTGCCAGCAGGCGGGACAGGGGGGTGTACTCGCCCCAGCATTTT.

This clone has just one count. This chain uses TRBV29-1 with TRBJ1-2; 7 bases map to TRBD1. V trimming: 6 bases; J trimming: 3 bases; junction bases outside the gene matches: 4. This CDR3 has 12 amino acids. Looked up from germline, CDR1 is SQVTM and CDR2 is ANQGSEA. The CDR3 DNA follows: TGCAGCGTCAAAGACAGGGACTATGGCTACACCTTC. The encoded protein is CSVKDRDYGYTF. Full variable domain (remainder filled in from reference TRBV29-1 and TRBJ1-2): SAVISQKPSRDICQRGTSLTIQCQVDSQVTMMFWYRQQPGQSLTLIATANQGSEATYESGFVIDKFPISRPNLTFSTLTVSNMSPEDSSIYLCSVKDRDYGYTFGSGTRLTVV.

The chain combines TRBV5-1 with TRBJ2-2, with 7 bases fitting TRBD2. The CDR3 loop spans 15 amino acids. In germline, CDR1 is SGHRS, CDR2 YFSETQ. J gave up 5 bases and V 1 base, and 5 bases lay outside the gene matches. The DNA for the CDR3 is TGCGCCAGCAGCTTGACGGGAGGAGGGACCGGGGAGCTGTTTTTT. This encodes CASSLTGGGTGELFF.

This clone was observed a few times. J is TRBJ2-1 and V is TRBV7-6; 15 nucleotides align to TRBD2. The germline V gene has CDR1 SGHVS and CDR2 FNYEAQ. This CDR3 region has 15 residues. J was trimmed by 7 bases and V by 5 bases; bases with no gene match: 3. CDR3 in amino acids: CASSGLAGGWNEQFF. CDR3 DNA sequence: TGTGCCAGCAGCGGACTAGCGGGAGGGTGGAATGAGCAGTTCTTC.

J is TRBJ1-6 and V is TRBV27; no firm D call. The germline V gene encodes CDR1 MNHEY and CDR2 SMNVEV (reference sequence). V was cut by 10 bases and J by 5 bases, with 27 bases left in between. This CDR3 contains 18 residues. The chain's CDR3 is CATSSPTRTGRDNSPLHF. The CDR3 nucleotides are TGTGCCACCTCTTCTCCCACCCGGACGGGGAGGGATAATTCACCCCTCCACTTT.

By share of the sample, this clone is medium-sized. The V call is TRBV27, the J call TRBJ1-1; TRBD1 aligns across 8 bases. The ends lost 3 bases at V and 11 bases at J; junction bases unmatched: 11. The germline V gene encodes CDR1 MNHEY and CDR2 SMNVEV (reference sequence). This CDR3 comprises 14 residues. CDR3 bases: TGTGCCAGCAGTTTCAAACAGGGGGTTGGGTTGGCTTTCTTT. This encodes CASSFKQGVGLAFF.